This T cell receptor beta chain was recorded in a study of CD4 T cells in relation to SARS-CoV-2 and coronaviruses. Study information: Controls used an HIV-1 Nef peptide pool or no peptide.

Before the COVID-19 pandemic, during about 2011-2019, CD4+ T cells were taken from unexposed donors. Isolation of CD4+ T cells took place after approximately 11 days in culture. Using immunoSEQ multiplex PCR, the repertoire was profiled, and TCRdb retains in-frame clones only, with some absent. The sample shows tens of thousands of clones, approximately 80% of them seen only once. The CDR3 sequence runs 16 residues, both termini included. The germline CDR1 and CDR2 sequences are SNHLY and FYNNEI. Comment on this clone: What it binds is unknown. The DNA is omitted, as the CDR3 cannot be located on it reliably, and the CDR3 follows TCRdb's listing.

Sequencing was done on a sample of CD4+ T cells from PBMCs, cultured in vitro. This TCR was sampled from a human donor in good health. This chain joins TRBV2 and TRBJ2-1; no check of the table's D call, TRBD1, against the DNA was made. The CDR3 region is CASSSSTGGALDEQFF.